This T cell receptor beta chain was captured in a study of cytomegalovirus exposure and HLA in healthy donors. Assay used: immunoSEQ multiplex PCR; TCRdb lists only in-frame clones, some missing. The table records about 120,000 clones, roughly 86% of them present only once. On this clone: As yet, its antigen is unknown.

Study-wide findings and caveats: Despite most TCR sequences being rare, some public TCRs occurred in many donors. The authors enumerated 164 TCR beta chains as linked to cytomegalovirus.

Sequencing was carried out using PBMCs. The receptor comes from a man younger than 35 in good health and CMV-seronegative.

The CDR3 DNA reads as TGCAGCGTTATACAGGGGAGTGAGCAGTTCTTC. Encoded protein: CSVIQGSEQFF. The chain has TRBV29-1 and TRBJ2-1; the match to TRBD1 covers 7 bases. The J segment lost 9 bases and the V segment lost 5 bases, leaving 4 bases of the junction unmatched. CDR1 is SQVTM and CDR2 is ANQGSEA in the germline V gene. The CDR3 contains 11 residues.